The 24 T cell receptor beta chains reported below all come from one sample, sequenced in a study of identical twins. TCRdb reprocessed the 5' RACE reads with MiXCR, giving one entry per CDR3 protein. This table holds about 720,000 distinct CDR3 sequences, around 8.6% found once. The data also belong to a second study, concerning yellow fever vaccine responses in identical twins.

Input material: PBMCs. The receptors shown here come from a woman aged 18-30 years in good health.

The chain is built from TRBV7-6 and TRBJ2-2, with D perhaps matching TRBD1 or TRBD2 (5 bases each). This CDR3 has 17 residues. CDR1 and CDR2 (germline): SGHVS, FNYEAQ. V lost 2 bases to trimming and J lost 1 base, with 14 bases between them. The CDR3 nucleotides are TGTGCCAGCAGCTTATTAGGGACGCAAAAGAACACCGGGGAGCTGTTTTTT. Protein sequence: CASSLLGTQKNTGELFF.

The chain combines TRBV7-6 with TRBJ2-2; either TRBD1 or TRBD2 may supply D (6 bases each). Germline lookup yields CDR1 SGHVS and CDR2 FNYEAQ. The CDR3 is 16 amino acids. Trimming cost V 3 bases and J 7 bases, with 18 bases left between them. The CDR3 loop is CASSLLSAGEVGELFF. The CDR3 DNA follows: TGTGCCAGCAGCTTGTTATCTGCAGGGGAGGTCGGGGAGCTGTTTTTT.

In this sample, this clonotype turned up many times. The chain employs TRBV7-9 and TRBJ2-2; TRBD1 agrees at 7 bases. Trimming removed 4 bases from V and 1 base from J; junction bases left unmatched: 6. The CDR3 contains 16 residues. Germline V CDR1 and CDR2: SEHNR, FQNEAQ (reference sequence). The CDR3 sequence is CASSSKGAQNTGELFF. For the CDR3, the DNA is TGTGCCAGCAGCTCCAAGGGGGCCCAGAACACCGGGGAGCTGTTTTTT.

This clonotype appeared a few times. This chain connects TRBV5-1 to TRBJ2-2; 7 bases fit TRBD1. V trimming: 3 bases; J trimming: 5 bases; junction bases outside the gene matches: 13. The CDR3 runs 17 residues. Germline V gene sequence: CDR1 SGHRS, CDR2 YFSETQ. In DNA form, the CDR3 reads TGCGCCAGCAGCTCGCCCCCGGGACAGAGAGCAACCGGGGAGCTGTTTTTT. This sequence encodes CASSSPPGQRATGELFF.

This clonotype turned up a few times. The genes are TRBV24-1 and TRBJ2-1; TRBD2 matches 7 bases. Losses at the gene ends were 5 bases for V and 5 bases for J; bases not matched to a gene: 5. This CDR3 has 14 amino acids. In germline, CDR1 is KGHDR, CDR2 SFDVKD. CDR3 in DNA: TGTGCCACCAGTGCCGGGACTAATAACAATGAGCAGTTCTTC. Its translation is CATSAGTNNNEQFF.

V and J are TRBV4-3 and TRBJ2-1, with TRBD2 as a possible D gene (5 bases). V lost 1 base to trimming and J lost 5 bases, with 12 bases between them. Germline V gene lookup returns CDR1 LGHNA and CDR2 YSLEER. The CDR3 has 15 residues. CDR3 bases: TGCGCCAGCAGCCAAGCCTGGACGGGAAACAATGAGCAGTTCTTC. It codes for CASSQAWTGNNEQFF.

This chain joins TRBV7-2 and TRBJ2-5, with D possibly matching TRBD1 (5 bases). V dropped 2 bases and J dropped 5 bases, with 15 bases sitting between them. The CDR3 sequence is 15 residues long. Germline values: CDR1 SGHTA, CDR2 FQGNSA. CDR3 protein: CASSLRGPPAETQYF. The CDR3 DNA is TGTGCCAGCAGCTTAAGGGGCCCTCCGGCGGAGACCCAGTACTTC.

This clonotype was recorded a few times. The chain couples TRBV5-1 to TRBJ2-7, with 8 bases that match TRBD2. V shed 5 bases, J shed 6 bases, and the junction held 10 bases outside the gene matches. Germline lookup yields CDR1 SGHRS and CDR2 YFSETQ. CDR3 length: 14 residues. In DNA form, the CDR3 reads TGCGCCAGCAGATCTGAGCGGGGGACCTTCGAGCAGTACTTC. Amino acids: CASRSERGTFEQYF.

The CDR3 loop is CSAPGLPSRDEQFF. The CDR3 coding sequence is TGCAGTGCTCCGGGACTCCCCTCGAGGGATGAGCAGTTCTTC. V is TRBV20-1 and J is TRBJ2-1, with a weak D call TRBD2 (6 bases). V lost 5 bases to trimming and J lost 8 bases, with 19 bases between them. Germline V CDR1 and CDR2: DFQATT, SNEGSKA (reference sequence). The CDR3 is made up of 14 amino acids.

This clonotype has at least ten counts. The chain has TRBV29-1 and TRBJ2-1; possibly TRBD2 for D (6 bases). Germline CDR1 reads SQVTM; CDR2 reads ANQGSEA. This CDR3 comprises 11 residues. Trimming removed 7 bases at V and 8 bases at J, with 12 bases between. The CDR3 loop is CSAPGLDEQFF. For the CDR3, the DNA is TGCAGCGCCCCGGGACTCGATGAGCAGTTCTTC.

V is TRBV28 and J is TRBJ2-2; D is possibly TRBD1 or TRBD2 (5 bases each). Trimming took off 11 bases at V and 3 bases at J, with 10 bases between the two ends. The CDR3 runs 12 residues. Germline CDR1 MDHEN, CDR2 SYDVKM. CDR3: CALEGYTGELFF. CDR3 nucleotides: TGTGCCTTAGAGGGGTACACCGGGGAGCTGTTTTTT.

CDR3 amino acids: CAVPGNPVGLYEQYF. The CDR3 coding sequence is TGTGCCGTTCCCGGGAACCCGGTGGGCCTCTACGAGCAGTACTTC. The chain is built from TRBV7-9 and TRBJ2-7, with D perhaps matching TRBD2 (5 bases). Trimming took off 11 bases at V and 3 bases at J, with 23 bases between the two ends. Per germline, CDR1 SEHNR and CDR2 FQNEAQ (reference sequence). This CDR3 has 15 residues.

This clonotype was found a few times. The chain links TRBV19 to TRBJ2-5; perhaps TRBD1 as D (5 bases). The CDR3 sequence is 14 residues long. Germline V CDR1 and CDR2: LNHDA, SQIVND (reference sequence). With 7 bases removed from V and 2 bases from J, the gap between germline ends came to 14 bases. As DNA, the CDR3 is TGTGCCAGTAATCAGGGTAGGGTTCAAGAGACCCAGTACTTC. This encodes CASNQGRVQETQYF.

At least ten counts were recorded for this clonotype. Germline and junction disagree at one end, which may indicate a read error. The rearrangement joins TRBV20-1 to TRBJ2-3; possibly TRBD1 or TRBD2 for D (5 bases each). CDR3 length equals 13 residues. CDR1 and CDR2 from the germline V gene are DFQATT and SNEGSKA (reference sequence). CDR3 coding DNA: TGCAGTGCCAACAGCCGGGGCACGGATACGCAGTATTTT. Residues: CSANSRGTDTQYF.

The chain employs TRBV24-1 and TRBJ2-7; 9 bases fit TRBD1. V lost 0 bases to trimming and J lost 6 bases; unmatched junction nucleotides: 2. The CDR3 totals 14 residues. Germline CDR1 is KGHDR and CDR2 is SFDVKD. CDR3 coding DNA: TGTGCCACCAGTGATTTGGGGACAGGGACCGAGCAGTACTTC. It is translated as CATSDLGTGTEQYF.

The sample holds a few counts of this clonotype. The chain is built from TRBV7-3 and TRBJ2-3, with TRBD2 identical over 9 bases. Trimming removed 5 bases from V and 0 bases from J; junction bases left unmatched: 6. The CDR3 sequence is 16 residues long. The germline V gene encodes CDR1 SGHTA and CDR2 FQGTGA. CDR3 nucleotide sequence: TGTGCCAGCAGCACGGGACTAGCTGTTAGCACAGATACGCAGTATTTT. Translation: CASSTGLAVSTDTQYF.

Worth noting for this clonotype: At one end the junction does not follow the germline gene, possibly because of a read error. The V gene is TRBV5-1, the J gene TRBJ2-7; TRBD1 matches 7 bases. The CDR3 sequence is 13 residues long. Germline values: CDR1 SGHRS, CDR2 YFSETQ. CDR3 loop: CDSSLGDSYEQYF. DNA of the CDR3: TGCGACAGCAGCTTGGGGGACAGTTACGAGCAGTACTTC.

DNA for the CDR3: TGCAGTGCTAGTTTGTGGTCGTCCTACAATGAGCAGTTCTTC. The encoded protein is CSASLWSSYNEQFF. This chain links TRBV20-1 with TRBJ2-1; D not resolved. The CDR3 has 14 amino acids. Trimming shortened V by 3 bases and J by 1 base, and 10 bases separated the two germline ends. Germline CDR1 and CDR2: DFQATT and SNEGSKA (reference sequence).

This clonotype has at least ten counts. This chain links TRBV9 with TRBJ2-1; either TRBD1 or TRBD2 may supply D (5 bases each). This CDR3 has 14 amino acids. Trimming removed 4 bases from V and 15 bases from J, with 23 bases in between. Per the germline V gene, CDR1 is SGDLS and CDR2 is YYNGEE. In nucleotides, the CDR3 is TGTGCCAGCAGCCCACCTGGGAAAGGGTTCGGGGCGTTCTTC. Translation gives CASSPPGKGFGAFF.

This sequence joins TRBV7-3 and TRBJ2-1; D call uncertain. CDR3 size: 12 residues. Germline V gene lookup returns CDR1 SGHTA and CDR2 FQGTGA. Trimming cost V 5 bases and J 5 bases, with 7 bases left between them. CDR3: CASSTSNNEQFF. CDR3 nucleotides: TGTGCCAGCAGCACTTCGAACAATGAGCAGTTCTTC.

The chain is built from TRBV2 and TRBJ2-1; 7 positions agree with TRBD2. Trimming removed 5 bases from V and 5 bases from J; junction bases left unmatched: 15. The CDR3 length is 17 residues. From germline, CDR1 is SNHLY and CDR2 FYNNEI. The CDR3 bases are TGTGCCAGCAGTTATTCCGCGAGGTGGGGAGGGAACAATGAGCAGTTCTTC. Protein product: CASSYSARWGGNNEQFF.

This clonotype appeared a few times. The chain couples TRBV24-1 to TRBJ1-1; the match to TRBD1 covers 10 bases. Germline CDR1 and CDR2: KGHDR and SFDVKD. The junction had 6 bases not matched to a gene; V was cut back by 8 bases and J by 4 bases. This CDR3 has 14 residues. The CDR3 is CATMRTGGGTEAFF. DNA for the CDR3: TGTGCCACCATGAGGACAGGGGGGGGCACTGAAGCTTTCTTT.

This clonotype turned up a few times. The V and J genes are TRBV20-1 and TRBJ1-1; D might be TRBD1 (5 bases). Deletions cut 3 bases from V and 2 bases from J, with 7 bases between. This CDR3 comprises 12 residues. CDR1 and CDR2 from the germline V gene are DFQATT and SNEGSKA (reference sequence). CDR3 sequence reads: CSASGGNTEAFF. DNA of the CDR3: TGCAGTGCTAGTGGGGGAAACACTGAAGCTTTCTTT.

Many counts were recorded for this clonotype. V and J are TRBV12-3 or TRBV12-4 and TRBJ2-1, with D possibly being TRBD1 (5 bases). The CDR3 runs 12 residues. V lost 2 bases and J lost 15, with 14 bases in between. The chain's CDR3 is CASSLRRGALFF. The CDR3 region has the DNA TGTGCCAGCAGTTTAAGAAGGGGCGCGTTGTTCTTC.